A selection of T cell receptor beta chains follows, all from one sample in a study of technical replicates of blood from a handful of donors. Measured with immunoSEQ multiplex PCR; TCRdb has only the in-frame clones, and not every one. This repertoire shows about 75,000 clones, approximately 97% found once; its top ten account for around 0.18%. Source material: T cells isolated from PBMCs. The receptors were sampled from a human donor in good health. CDR3s include the opening cysteine and the closing phenylalanine or tryptophan. Fields, in order: CDR3 DNA, CDR3 protein, clone size, D gene, J gene, V gene. A D gene is named only where the DNA matches it firmly. Size tells how often a clone was seen (once, few, many) or the class of an expanded clone, and some rows leave it out.

CDR3 DNA: TGTGCCAGCAGCTTGCGGGACTGGGACTACGAGCAGTACTTC
CDR3 protein: CASSLRDWDYEQYF
clone size: once
D gene: NA
J gene: TRBJ2-7
V gene: TRBV7-8

CDR3 DNA: TGTGCCTGGAGCCGGACCCTGGGGAGGGCTGCTTCACCCCTCCACTTT
CDR3 protein: CAWSRTLGRAASPLHF
clone size: NA
D gene: NA
J gene: TRBJ1-6
V gene: TRBV30

CDR3 DNA: TGTGCCAGCAGCCAGGAAGGAGGTGCCAGGCGCATTACCTACGAGCAGTACTTC
CDR3 protein: CASSQEGGARRITYEQYF
clone size: once
D gene: NA
J gene: TRBJ2-7
V gene: TRBV4-2

CDR3 DNA: TGTGCCATCAGAGGACAGGCGAGTCGTGAGGAAGCTTTCTTT
CDR3 protein: CAIRGQASREEAFF
clone size: NA
D gene: TRBD1
J gene: TRBJ1-1
V gene: TRBV10-3

CDR3 DNA: TGTGCCAGCCGCTCGAGGGTGAAAATTCCCAGTATATCGCTCACCGGGGAGCTGTTTTTT
CDR3 protein: CASRSRVKIPSISLTGELFF
clone size: NA
D gene: NA
J gene: TRBJ2-2
V gene: TRBV28

CDR3 DNA: TGCAGCGTCGCGCCGGGACAGGGAGGATCCTTGCAGTACTTC
CDR3 protein: CSVAPGQGGSLQYF
clone size: once
D gene: TRBD1
J gene: TRBJ2-7
V gene: TRBV29-1

CDR3 DNA: TGTGCCACCACCCTAGGGGGCGGCTCACCCCTCCACTTT
CDR3 protein: CATTLGGGSPLHF
clone size: NA
D gene: TRBD1
J gene: TRBJ1-6
V gene: TRBV6-1

CDR3 DNA: TGCGCCAGCAGCTTGGTGGCGGGAGGTCCTCGGGAGCAGTACTTC
CDR3 protein: CASSLVAGGPREQYF
clone size: once
D gene: TRBD2
J gene: TRBJ2-7
V gene: TRBV5-1

CDR3 DNA: TGTGCCAGCAGCTTAGAGTACAGGGACAACGAGCAGTACTTC
CDR3 protein: CASSLEYRDNEQYF
clone size: NA
D gene: NA
J gene: TRBJ2-7
V gene: TRBV7-8

CDR3 DNA: TGTGCCAGCAGCGTAGCTTCAGGGAATGAAAAACTGTTTTTT
CDR3 protein: CASSVASGNEKLFF
clone size: NA
D gene: NA
J gene: TRBJ1-4
V gene: TRBV9

CDR3 DNA: TGTGCCAGCAGTGGTCGGCAAAGCGGATGGGGCACAGATACGCAGTATTTT
CDR3 protein: CASSGRQSGWGTDTQYF
clone size: NA
D gene: NA
J gene: TRBJ2-3
V gene: TRBV2

CDR3 DNA: TGTGCCAGCCAGGGCCTCAACGGGTACGAGCAGTACTTC
CDR3 protein: CASQGLNGYEQYF
clone size: NA
D gene: NA
J gene: TRBJ2-7
V gene: TRBV6-6

CDR3 DNA: TGTGCCAGCAGTTACTCCCTTACGGGGACTGAAGCTTTCTTT
CDR3 protein: CASSYSLTGTEAFF
clone size: NA
D gene: NA
J gene: TRBJ1-1
V gene: TRBV6-5

CDR3 DNA: TGTGCCAGCAGCCTCACAGGGTTGACTAACTATGGCTACACCTTC
CDR3 protein: CASSLTGLTNYGYTF
clone size: NA
D gene: NA
J gene: TRBJ1-2
V gene: TRBV5-6

CDR3 DNA: TGTGCCAGCAGTTACTCTAGCAATGAGCAGTTCTTC
CDR3 protein: CASSYSSNEQFF
clone size: NA
D gene: NA
J gene: TRBJ2-1
V gene: TRBV6-6

CDR3 DNA: TGTGCTAGTGGCCCAGTGGCCAGAACGGGTGGCTACACCTTC
CDR3 protein: CASGPVARTGGYTF
clone size: NA
D gene: NA
J gene: TRBJ1-2
V gene: TRBV12-5

CDR3 DNA: TGCGCCAGCAGCTTGGCGGACAGGGTTTTGGATGAGCAGTTCTTC
CDR3 protein: CASSLADRVLDEQFF
clone size: NA
D gene: TRBD1
J gene: TRBJ2-1
V gene: TRBV5-1

CDR3 DNA: TGTGCCAGCAGTGAACCCGTCCTCCCCTACTACGAGCAGTACTTC
CDR3 protein: CASSEPVLPYYEQYF
clone size: NA
D gene: NA
J gene: TRBJ2-7
V gene: TRBV2

CDR3 DNA: TGCAGCGTGGCCGGGACAGGGGGCTTCTATGGCTACACCTTC
CDR3 protein: CSVAGTGGFYGYTF
clone size: NA
D gene: TRBD1
J gene: TRBJ1-2
V gene: TRBV29-1

CDR3 DNA: TGTGCCAGCAGCTTAGATTGGAGACTTACAGATACGCAGTATTTT
CDR3 protein: CASSLDWRLTDTQYF
clone size: NA
D gene: NA
J gene: TRBJ2-3
V gene: TRBV11-3

CDR3 DNA: TGTGCCAGCAGTTTATACAGGGCTGGAAACACCATATATTTT
CDR3 protein: CASSLYRAGNTIYF
clone size: NA
D gene: NA
J gene: TRBJ1-3
V gene: TRBV28

CDR3 DNA: TGTGCCAGTAGCACTATCCCCCCTACAGGCGAGCAGTACTTC
CDR3 protein: CASSTIPPTGEQYF
clone size: NA
D gene: NA
J gene: TRBJ2-7
V gene: TRBV19

CDR3 DNA: TGTGCCAGCAGCCCCAGGGTTTTAGGGGATACGCAGTATTTT
CDR3 protein: CASSPRVLGDTQYF
clone size: NA
D gene: NA
J gene: TRBJ2-3
V gene: TRBV7-8

CDR3 DNA: TGTGCCAGCAGCCCGCGGACAGGACAAGAGACCCAGTACTTC
CDR3 protein: CASSPRTGQETQYF
clone size: NA
D gene: TRBD1
J gene: TRBJ2-5
V gene: TRBV7-7

CDR3 DNA: TGCGCCAGCAGCCAGCGACTAGCGGGAGGTGGCGAGCAGTACTTC
CDR3 protein: CASSQRLAGGGEQYF
clone size: NA
D gene: TRBD2
J gene: TRBJ2-7
V gene: TRBV4-1

CDR3 DNA: TGTGCCTACCACCGAGGGGGGGGGTCAACTGAAGCTTTCTTT
CDR3 protein: CAYHRGGGSTEAFF
clone size: NA
D gene: NA
J gene: TRBJ1-1
V gene: TRBV30

CDR3 DNA: TGTGCTAGTGGTCCCTCGACCCCTAGGGGTCAGCCCCATCATTTT
CDR3 protein: CASGPSTPRGQPHHF
clone size: NA
D gene: NA
J gene: TRBJ1-5
V gene: TRBV12-5

CDR3 DNA: TGCAGCGTAGAGACAGGGGATACAAGCTACACCTTC
CDR3 protein: CSVETGDTSYTF
clone size: NA
D gene: TRBD1
J gene: TRBJ1-2
V gene: TRBV29-1

CDR3 DNA: TGTGCCAGCAGCCCGAGTAGTTTCGGGCAGTATTTT
CDR3 protein: CASSPSSFGQYF
clone size: NA
D gene: NA
J gene: TRBJ2-3
V gene: TRBV11-3

CDR3 DNA: TGCGCCAGCAGCCAGTTCCCCGGGAGTTTGGCTAATGAAAAACTGTTTTTT
CDR3 protein: CASSQFPGSLANEKLFF
clone size: NA
D gene: NA
J gene: TRBJ1-4
V gene: TRBV4-1

CDR3 DNA: TGCAGTTCAGGTCTGGCCTACGAGCAGTACTTC
CDR3 protein: CSSGLAYEQYF
clone size: NA
D gene: NA
J gene: TRBJ2-7
V gene: TRBV20-1